The following is a TCR beta chain sequence with its context. Assay: immunoSEQ multiplex PCR; the TCRdb copy retains only in-frame clones and omits some. The data show approximately 80,000 clones, over 85% seen once. These data come from a study of OX40 agonist ivuxolimab in advanced cancers. Study-level background: Dose-escalation patients' cancers were hepatocellular carcinoma, melanoma, renal cell or head and neck cancer. Males comprised around 80% of the group, whose mean age was approximately 61 years (range roughly 23 to 90).

Collection of blood occurred at baseline, at cycle 4 day 1, and at cycle 7 day 1. This CDR3 is 15 amino acids long. CDR1 is SGHAT and CDR2 is FQNNGV in the germline V gene. V shed 3 bases and J shed 5 bases, with 17 bases lying between them. The sequences come from CD4+ or CD8+ T cells sorted from blood, collected in a trial of the OX40 agonist ivuxolimab. The J gene is TRBJ2-7, the V gene TRBV11-2; tentatively, D is TRBD1 (6 bases). This TCR derives from an adult with an advanced solid tumor such as melanoma, head and neck, liver or kidney cancer. CDR3 loop: CASSFQGIRSNEQYF. CDR3 coding DNA: TGTGCCAGCAGCTTTCAGGGGATTCGGAGCAACGAGCAGTACTTC.